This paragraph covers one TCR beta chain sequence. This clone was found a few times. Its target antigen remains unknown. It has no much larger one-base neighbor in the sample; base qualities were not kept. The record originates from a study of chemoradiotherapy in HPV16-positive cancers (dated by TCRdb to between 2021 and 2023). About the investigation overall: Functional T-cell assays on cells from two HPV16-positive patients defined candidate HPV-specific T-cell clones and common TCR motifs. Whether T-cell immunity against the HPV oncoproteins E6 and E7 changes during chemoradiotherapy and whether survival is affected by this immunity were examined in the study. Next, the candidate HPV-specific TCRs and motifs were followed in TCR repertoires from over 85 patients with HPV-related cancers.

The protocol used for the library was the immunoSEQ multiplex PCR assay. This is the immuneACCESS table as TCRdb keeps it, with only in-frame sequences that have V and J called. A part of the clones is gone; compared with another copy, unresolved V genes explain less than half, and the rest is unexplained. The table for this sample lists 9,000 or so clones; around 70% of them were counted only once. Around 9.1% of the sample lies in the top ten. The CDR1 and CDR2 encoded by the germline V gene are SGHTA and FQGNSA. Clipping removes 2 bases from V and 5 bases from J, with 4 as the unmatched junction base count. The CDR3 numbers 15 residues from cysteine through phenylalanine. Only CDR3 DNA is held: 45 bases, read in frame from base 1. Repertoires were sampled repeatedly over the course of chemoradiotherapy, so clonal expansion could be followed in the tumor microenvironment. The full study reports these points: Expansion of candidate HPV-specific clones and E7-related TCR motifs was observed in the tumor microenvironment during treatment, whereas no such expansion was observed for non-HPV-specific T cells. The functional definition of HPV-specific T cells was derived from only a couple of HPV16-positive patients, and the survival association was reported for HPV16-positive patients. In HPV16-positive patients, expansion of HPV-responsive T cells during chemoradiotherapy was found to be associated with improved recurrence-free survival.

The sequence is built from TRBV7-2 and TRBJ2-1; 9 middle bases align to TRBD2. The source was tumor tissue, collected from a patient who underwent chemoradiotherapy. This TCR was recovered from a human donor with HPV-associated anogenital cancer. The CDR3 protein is CASSLQAGGHNEQFF. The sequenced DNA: TGTGCCAGCAGCTTACAAGCGGGAGGTCACAATGAGCAGTTCTTC.